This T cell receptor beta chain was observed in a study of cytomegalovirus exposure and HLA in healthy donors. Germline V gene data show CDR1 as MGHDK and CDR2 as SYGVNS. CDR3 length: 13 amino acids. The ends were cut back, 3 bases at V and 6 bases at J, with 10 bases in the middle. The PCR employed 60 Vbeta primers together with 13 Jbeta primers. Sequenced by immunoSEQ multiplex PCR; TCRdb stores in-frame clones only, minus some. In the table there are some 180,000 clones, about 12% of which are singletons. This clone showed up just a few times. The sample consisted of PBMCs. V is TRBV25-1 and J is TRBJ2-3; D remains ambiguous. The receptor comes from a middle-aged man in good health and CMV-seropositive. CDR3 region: CASSDDKRDTQYF. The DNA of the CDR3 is TGTGCCAGCAGTGATGATAAACGGGATACGCAGTATTTT.